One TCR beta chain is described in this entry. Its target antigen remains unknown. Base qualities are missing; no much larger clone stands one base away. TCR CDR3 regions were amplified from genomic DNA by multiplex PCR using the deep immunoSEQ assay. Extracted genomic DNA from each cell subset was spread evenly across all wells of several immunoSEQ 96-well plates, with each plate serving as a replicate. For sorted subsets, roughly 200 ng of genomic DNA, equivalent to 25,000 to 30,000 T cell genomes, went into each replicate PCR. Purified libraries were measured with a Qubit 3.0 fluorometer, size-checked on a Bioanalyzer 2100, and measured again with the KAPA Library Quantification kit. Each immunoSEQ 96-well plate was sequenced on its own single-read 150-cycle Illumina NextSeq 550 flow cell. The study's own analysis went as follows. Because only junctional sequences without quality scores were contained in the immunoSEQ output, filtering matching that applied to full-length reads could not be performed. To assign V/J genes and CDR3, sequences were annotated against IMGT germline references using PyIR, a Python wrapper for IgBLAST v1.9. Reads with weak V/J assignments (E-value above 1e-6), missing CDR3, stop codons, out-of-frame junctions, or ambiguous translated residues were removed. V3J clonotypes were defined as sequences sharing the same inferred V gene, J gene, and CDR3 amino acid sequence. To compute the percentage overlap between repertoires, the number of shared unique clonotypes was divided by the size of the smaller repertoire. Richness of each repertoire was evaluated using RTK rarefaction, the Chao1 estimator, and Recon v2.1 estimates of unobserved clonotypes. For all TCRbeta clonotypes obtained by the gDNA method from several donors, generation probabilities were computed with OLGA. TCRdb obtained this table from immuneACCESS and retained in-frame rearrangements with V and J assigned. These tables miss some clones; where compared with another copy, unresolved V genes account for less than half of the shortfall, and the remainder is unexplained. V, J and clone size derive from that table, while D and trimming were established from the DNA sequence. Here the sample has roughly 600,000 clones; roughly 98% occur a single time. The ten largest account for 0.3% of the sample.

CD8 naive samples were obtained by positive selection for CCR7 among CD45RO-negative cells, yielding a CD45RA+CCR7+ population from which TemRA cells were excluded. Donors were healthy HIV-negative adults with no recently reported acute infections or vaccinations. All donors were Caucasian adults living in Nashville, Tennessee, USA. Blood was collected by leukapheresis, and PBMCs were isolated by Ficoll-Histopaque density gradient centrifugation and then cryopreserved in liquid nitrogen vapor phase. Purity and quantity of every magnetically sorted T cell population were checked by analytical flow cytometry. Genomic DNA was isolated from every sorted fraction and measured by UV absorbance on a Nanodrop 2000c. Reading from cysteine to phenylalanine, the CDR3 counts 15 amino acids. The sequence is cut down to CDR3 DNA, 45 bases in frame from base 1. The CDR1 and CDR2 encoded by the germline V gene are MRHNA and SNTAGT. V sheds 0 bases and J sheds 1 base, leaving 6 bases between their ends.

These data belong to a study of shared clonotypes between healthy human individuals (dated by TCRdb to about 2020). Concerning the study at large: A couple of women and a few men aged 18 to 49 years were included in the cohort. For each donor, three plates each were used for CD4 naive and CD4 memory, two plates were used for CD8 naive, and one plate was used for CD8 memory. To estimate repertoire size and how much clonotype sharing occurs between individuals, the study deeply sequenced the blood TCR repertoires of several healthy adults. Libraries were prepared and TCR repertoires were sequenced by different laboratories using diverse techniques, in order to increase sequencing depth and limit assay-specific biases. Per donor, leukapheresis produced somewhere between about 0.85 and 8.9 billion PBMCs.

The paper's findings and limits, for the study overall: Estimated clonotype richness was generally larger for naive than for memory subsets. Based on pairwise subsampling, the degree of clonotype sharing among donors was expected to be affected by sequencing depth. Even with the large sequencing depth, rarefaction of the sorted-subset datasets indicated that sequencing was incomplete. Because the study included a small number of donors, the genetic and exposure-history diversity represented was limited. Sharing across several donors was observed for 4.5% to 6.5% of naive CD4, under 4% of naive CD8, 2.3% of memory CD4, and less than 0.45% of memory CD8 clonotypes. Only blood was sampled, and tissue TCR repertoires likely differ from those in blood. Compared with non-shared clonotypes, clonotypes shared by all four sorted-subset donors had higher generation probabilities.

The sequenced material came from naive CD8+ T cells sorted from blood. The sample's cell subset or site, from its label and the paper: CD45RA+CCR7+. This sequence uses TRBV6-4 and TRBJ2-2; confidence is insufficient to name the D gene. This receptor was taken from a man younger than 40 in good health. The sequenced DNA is TGTGCCAGCAGTGACTCGGGCGGGAACACCGGGGAGCTGTTTTTT. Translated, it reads CASSDSGGNTGELFF.